Following are 4 T cell receptor beta chains from one sample sequenced in a study of Graves' ophthalmopathy and Graves' hyperthyroidism. The authors amplified TCR beta CDR3 regions, and they did so from RNA transcripts for repertoire sequencing. HTBI-primed RT-PCR formed the first round, and a multiplex PCR formed the second. A single record per CDR3 protein comes from TCRdb applying MiXCR to the multiplex PCR reads. The sample records some 160,000 distinct CDR3 sequences, about two fifths being singletons. The sequencing sample was made of peripheral blood. These receptors originate from a man aged 25 to 40 with Graves' ophthalmopathy.

This clonotype appeared many times. The chain links TRBV5-1 to TRBJ2-5, with 10 bases aligning to TRBD1. V lost 6 bases and J lost 5; bases outside the gene matches: 7. CDR3 length: 14 residues. Looked up from germline, CDR1 is SGHRS and CDR2 is YFSETQ. The CDR3 region is CASTRGTGEETQYF. The CDR3, as DNA: TGCGCCAGCACCCGAGGGACAGGGGAGGAGACCCAGTACTTC.

This clonotype was seen at least ten times. This sequence joins TRBV3-1 and TRBJ1-5; D not resolved. Trimming stripped 4 bases from V and 0 bases from J, with 10 bases between. Germline V gives CDR1 LGHDT, CDR2 YNNKEL (reference sequence). The CDR3 has 15 residues. Here the CDR3 DNA reads TGTGCCAGCAGCCCGTTCCGAAATAGCAATCAGCCCCAGCATTTT. Translated, it gives CASSPFRNSNQPQHF.

The chain uses TRBV4-2 and TRBJ2-5; TRBD2 agrees at 9 bases. V dropped 1 base and J dropped 5; count of bases not matched to a gene: 14. Germline values: CDR1 LGHNA, CDR2 YNFKEQ. The CDR3 has 18 amino acids. CDR3 protein: CASSQGAFDAGGAETQYF. In nucleotides, the CDR3 is TGTGCCAGCAGCCAAGGCGCCTTCGATGCGGGGGGGGCCGAGACCCAGTACTTC.

In its sample, this clonotype was seen many times. V gene TRBV27 combines with J gene TRBJ2-2; D possibly corresponds to TRBD1 (6 bases). Trimming stripped 0 bases from V and 0 bases from J, with 8 bases between. Germline CDR1 MNHEY, CDR2 SMNVEV (reference sequence). This CDR3 region has 16 residues. CDR3 in amino acids: CASSLSGQTNTGELFF. The CDR3 DNA follows: TGTGCCAGCAGTTTATCAGGACAGACGAACACCGGGGAGCTGTTTTTT.